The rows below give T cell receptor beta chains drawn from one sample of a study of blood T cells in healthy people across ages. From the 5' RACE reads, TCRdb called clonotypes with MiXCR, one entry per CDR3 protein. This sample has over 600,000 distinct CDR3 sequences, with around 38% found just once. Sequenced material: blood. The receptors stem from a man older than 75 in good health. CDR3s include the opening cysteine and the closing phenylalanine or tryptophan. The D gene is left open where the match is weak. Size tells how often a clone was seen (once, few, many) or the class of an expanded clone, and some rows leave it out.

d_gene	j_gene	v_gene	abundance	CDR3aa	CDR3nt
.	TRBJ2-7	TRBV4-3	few	CASSQEGGIQYF	TGCGCCAGCAGCCAAGAAGGGGGTATTCAGTACTTC
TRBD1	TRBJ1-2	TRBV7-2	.	CASSLSDRNYGYTF	TGTGCCAGCAGCTTATCGGACAGGAACTATGGCTACACCTTC
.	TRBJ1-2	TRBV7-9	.	CASSFQGASYGYTF	TGTGCCAGCAGCTTCCAGGGAGCTAGCTATGGCTACACCTTC
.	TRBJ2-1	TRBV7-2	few	CASSHNSFSYNEQFF	TGTGCCAGCAGCCATAACAGTTTCTCCTACAATGAGCAGTTCTTC
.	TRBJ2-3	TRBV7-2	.	CASSSWVDTQYF	TGTGCCAGCAGTTCATGGGTGGATACGCAGTATTTT
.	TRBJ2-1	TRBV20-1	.	CSAPTAGSSYNEQFF	TGCAGTGCTCCCACGGCGGGTAGCTCCTACAATGAGCAGTTCTTC
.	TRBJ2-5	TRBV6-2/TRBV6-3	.	CASSWWSETQYF	TGTGCCAGTAGTTGGTGGAGCGAGACCCAGTACTTC
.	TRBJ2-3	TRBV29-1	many	CSDRISGSSTDTQYF	TGCAGCGATCGAATATCGGGTTCTAGCACAGATACGCAGTATTTT
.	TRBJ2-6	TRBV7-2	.	CASSLAMGTGANVLTF	TGTGCCAGCAGCTTAGCTATGGGGACTGGGGCCAACGTCCTGACTTTC
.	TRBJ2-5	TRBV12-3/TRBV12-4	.	CASRLDVGGETQYF	TGTGCCAGCAGGTTGGACGTAGGGGGAGAGACCCAGTACTTC
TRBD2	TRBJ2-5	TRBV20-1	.	CSADASGRDQEAQYF	TGCAGTGCTGATGCTAGCGGGAGGGATCAAGAGGCCCAGTACTTC
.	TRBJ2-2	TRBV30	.	CAGGSRWGTGELFF	TGTGCCGGAGGGTCCAGATGGGGCACCGGGGAGCTGTTTTTT
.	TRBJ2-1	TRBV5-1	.	CASSRVSGYNEQFF	TGCGCCAGCAGCCGAGTGTCGGGGTACAATGAGCAGTTCTTC
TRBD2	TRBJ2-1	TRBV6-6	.	CASSASGRAKTYNEQFF	TGTGCCAGCTCTGCTAGCGGGAGGGCAAAAACCTACAATGAGCAGTTCTTC
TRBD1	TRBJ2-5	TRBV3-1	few	CASSQEGTDQETQYF	TGTGCCAGCAGCCAAGAGGGGACAGACCAAGAGACCCAGTACTTC
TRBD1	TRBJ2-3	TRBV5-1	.	CASSSPGQVEDTQYF	TGCGCCAGCAGCTCACCGGGACAGGTGGAAGATACGCAGTATTTT
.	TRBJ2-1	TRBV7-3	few	CASSPRGSSPLNEQFF	TGTGCCAGCAGCCCCCGGGGGTCCAGCCCATTGAATGAGCAGTTCTTC
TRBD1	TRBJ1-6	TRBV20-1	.	CSALPGQENSPLHF	TGCAGTGCCTTACCGGGACAGGAGAATTCACCCCTCCACTTT
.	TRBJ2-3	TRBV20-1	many	CSASDPETTLITDTQYF	TGCAGTGCTAGTGACCCGGAAACCACCCTTATCACAGATACGCAGTATTTT
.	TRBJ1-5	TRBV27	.	CASSPTKVVVSDQPQHF	TGTGCCAGCAGTCCGACCAAGGTAGTTGTCTCGGATCAGCCCCAGCATTTT
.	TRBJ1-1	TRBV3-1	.	CASSPGDAPGTEAFF	TGTGCCAGCAGCCCCGGGGACGCCCCGGGCACTGAAGCTTTCTTT
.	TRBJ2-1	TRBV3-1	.	CASSQGPQNYNEQFF	TGTGCCAGCAGCCAAGGTCCCCAGAATTACAATGAGCAGTTCTTC
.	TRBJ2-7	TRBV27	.	CASSIRVSYEQYF	TGTGCCAGCAGCATACGGGTATCCTACGAGCAGTACTTC
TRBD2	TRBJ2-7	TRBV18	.	CASSPNSGAYEQYF	TGTGCCAGCTCACCAAATAGCGGGGCCTACGAGCAGTACTTC
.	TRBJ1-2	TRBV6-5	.	CASSYSNRDTGDYTF	TGTGCCAGCAGTTACTCGAACAGGGACACGGGAGACTACACCTTC
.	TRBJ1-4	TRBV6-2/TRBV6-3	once	CAGSFGGATNEKLFF	TGTGCCGGCAGCTTTGGGGGAGCAACTAATGAAAAACTGTTTTTT
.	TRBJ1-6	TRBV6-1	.	CASYRDSYNSPLHF	TGTGCCAGTTACCGGGACTCATATAATTCACCCCTCCACTTT
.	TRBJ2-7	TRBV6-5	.	CASSFGSGAYEQYF	TGTGCCAGCAGTTTCGGTTCTGGCGCGTACGAGCAGTACTTC
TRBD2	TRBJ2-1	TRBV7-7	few	CASSLFGGRTYNEQFF	TGTGCTAGCAGCTTGTTCGGCGGGAGGACCTACAATGAGCAGTTCTTC
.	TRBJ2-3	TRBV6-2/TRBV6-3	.	CASSSGDRFTTDTQYF	TGTGCCAGCAGTTCCGGGGACCGATTTACCACAGATACGCAGTATTTT
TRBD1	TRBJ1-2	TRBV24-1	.	CATSPQGINYGYTF	TGTGCCACCAGTCCACAGGGGATTAACTATGGCTACACCTTC
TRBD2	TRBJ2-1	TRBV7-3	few	CASSLLLRTSGRLNEQFF	TGTGCCAGCAGCTTACTTCTCCGGACTAGCGGGAGATTAAATGAGCAGTTCTTC
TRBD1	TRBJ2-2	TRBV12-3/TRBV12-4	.	CASKPEGTGIPGELFF	TGTGCCAGCAAACCCGAAGGGACAGGGATCCCGGGGGAGCTGTTTTTT
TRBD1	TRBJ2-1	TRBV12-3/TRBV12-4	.	CASSSDRGRVIEQFF	TGTGCCAGCAGTTCGGACAGGGGGCGTGTCATTGAGCAGTTCTTC
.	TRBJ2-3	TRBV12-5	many	CASGLVTPGYEDTQYF	TGTGCTAGTGGTTTGGTAACACCGGGTTATGAAGATACGCAGTATTTT
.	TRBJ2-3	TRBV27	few	CASRITRRTDTQYF	TGTGCCAGCAGGATTACTAGGAGGACAGATACGCAGTATTTT
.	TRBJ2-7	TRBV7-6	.	CASSSLGPSYEQYF	TGTGCCAGCAGCTCTCTGGGTCCTTCCTACGAGCAGTACTTC
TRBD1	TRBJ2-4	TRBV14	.	CASSLLRQGEAKNIQYF	TGTGCCAGCAGCCTCCTTAGACAGGGTGAGGCCAAAAACATTCAGTACTTC
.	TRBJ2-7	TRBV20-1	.	CSARVGASSFYEQYF	TGCAGTGCCCGAGTTGGGGCATCCTCCTTCTACGAGCAGTACTTC
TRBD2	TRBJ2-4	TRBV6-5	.	CASSPLRTGGNIQYF	TGTGCCAGCAGTCCATTGCGGACGGGGGGAAACATTCAGTACTTC